This T cell receptor beta chain is from a study of blood T cell repertoires in COVID-19 (TCRdb year 2020). With regard to the full study: The collaborator samples originated in the United States, Italy and Spain and spanned the acute and convalescent phases of COVID-19. The samples were drawn from two sources: the first 160 participants of the ongoing ImmuneRACE study, and 1,200 or so subjects contributed by 6 global collaborators. The prospective study material was composed of cDNA or gDNA derived from T cells, B-cell-depleted T cells, or PBMCs. Sample metadata almost always included a de-identified subject ID, COVID-19 status, age in years and sex. Subjects who had been exposed to COVID-19, were actively infected with it, or had recovered from it provided the deeply sampled blood TCRbeta repertoires that made up the dataset. A freely available public database, intended as a resource for researchers studying the immune response to SARS-CoV-2, is where the repertoires were released. Where available, HLA class I and class II types were obtained from metadata supplied by the sample provider rather than from assay-based typing. What the research found in general, with its limitations: The quantity of clinical and demographic metadata differed by source and by participant and was supplied without curation.

This clone came up a few times. What antigen it recognizes has not been identified. No qualities accompany the bases; no much larger clone lies one base away. Collaborating institutions collected whole blood in K2EDTA tubes following their own protocols. For TCRbeta analysis, collaborators shipped samples as frozen whole blood, isolated PBMCs, or DNA extracted from either of those sample types. TCRbeta CDR3 regions were amplified from genomic DNA by means of the immunoSEQ Assay, a bias-controlled multiplex PCR. As for the authors' bioinformatics: Nucleated cell counts per sample were estimated from amplification of reference gene primers within the assay. Sequence reads were collapsed and filtered to measure the absolute abundance of every unique TCRbeta CDR3 rearrangement. For each sample, productive Simpson clonality was calculated as the square root of Simpson's diversity index over productive rearrangements. Entries here come from immuneACCESS through TCRdb and include only in-frame sequences with V and J called. Some clones fail to appear in such tables; in the studies checked, an unresolved V gene covers under half of the shortfall, and the cause of the remainder is unknown. From that table come the V and J calls and clone size; the DNA was used to work out D and trimming. For this sample the table gives approximately 290,000 clones, of which over 75% were detected only once. Around 12% of the sample lies in the top ten.

Trimming at the junction amounts to 4 bases on V and 5 bases on J, and the germline ends lie 15 bases apart. The germline V gene yields SGHRS for CDR1 and YFSETQ for CDR2. CDR3 length: 14 amino acids, cysteine to phenylalanine. Kept here is only the CDR3 DNA, which spans 42 bases and is read in frame from base 1. The receptor comes from a woman aged 55-75 years with acute or convalescent COVID-19. The source material was peripheral blood. This chain is built from TRBV5-1 and TRBJ2-5; TRBD1 could be the D gene, as 6 bases match. The CDR3 amino acid sequence is: CASSVDSLVETQYF. The sequenced DNA: TGCGCCAGCAGCGTGGACAGCCTCGTGGAGACCCAGTACTTC.